This T cell receptor beta chain emerged from a study of blood T cell repertoires in COVID-19. Study context: There were acute and convalescent COVID-19 samples, and they came from the United States, Italy and Spain. PBMCs, B-cell-depleted T cells, or T cells provided the cDNA or gDNA that made up the material.

Authors' analysis steps: For nucleated cells, counts were estimated from reference gene primer amplification. Here immunoSEQ multiplex PCR was the method, and the copy in TCRdb shows in-frame clones only, minus some. The DNA was the basis for D and trimming; V, J and clone size are from that table. The sample lists approximately 100,000 clones, under 80% occurring once. Looked up from germline, CDR1 is LGHNT and CDR2 is FRNRAP. This CDR3 region has 14 residues. The V end was cut by 2 bases, the J end by 2 bases, with 9 bases between. Sequenced: peripheral blood. The sequence came from a man aged 65 to 79 with active or convalescent COVID-19. The chain employs TRBV12-5 and TRBJ1-2; TRBD1 is a possible D gene (6 bases). The CDR3 DNA reads as TGTGCTAGTGGTTTGCCAGGGGCCAACTATGGCTACACCTTC. This codes for CASGLPGANYGYTF.